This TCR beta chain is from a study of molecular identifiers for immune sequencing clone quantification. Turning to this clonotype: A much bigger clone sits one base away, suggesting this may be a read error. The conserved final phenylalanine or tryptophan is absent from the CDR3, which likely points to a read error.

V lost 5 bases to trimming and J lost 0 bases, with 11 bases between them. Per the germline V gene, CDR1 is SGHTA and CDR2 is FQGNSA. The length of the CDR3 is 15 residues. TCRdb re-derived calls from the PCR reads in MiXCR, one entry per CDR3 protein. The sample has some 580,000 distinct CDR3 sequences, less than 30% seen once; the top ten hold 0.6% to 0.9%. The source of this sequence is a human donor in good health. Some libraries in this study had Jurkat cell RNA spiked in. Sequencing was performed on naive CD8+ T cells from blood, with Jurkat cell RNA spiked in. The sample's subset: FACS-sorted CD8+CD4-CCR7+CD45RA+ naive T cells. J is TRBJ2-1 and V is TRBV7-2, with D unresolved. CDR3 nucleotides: TGTGCCAGCAGCCCCATTCCAAGCTCCTACAATGAGCAGTTCTCC. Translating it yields CASSPIPSSYNEQFS.